A single sample gave rise to the 27 T cell receptor beta chains below, sequenced in a study of response to subunit inactivated influenza vaccine. TCRdb re-derived calls from the RT-PCR reads in MiXCR, one entry per CDR3 protein. The sample records hundreds of thousands of distinct CDR3 sequences, approximately 7.1% being singletons. The sample here was PBMCs from blood, taken less than 30 months after vaccination. Source of these receptors: a man aged 50-75 years who received an inactivated influenza vaccine.

This clonotype occurred a few times. The V gene is TRBV28, the J gene TRBJ2-7; 8 bases fit TRBD2. The germline gives CDR1 MDHEN, CDR2 SYDVKM. With 4 bases clipped from V and 4 bases from J, the junction kept 12 bases outside the gene matches. The CDR3 is 16 amino acids. CDR3 coding DNA: TGTGCCAGCAGTTCCCTAGTGATAGCGGGAAGTTACGAGCAGTACTTC. Its protein is CASSSLVIAGSYEQYF.

The V and J genes are TRBV7-2 and TRBJ2-5; 8 bases are shared with TRBD2. Germline CDR1 SGHTA, CDR2 FQGNSA. CDR3 length equals 14 residues. J lost 7 bases, V lost 2 bases, and 6 bases had no gene match. This CDR3 is CASSLISAGGTQYF. The CDR3 DNA reads as TGTGCCAGCAGCTTAATTAGCGCGGGGGGGACCCAGTACTTC.

The table lists this clonotype with many counts. The rearrangement links TRBV12-3 or TRBV12-4 to TRBJ2-7; TRBD1 agrees at 9 bases. The CDR3 is 13 amino acids. The V gene end was trimmed by 6 bases and the J gene end by 6 bases; junction bases not matched to a gene: 6. The CDR3 sequence: CASSPGTGSEQYF. CDR3 coding DNA: TGTGCCAGCAGCCCCGGGACAGGGAGCGAGCAGTACTTC.

This clonotype was detected only once. The chain employs TRBV24-1 and TRBJ2-5; D is uncertain. V lost 1 base to trimming and J lost 1 base, with 9 bases between them. The CDR3 totals 15 residues. Per the germline V gene, CDR1 is KGHDR and CDR2 is SFDVKD. The CDR3 is CATSDLKAFQETQYF. CDR3 in DNA: TGTGCCACCAGTGATTTAAAAGCGTTCCAAGAGACCCAGTACTTC.

Ten or more counts support this clonotype. This chain links TRBV7-9 with TRBJ2-2; no clear D gene. Trimming left V 1 base short and J 7 bases short, with 19 bases between. The CDR3 length is 17 residues. Germline CDR1 is SEHNR and CDR2 is FQNEAQ (reference sequence). CDR3 amino acids: CASSLGGARQRFGELFF. In nucleotides, the CDR3 is TGTGCCAGCAGCTTAGGTGGTGCGAGGCAGAGGTTCGGGGAGCTGTTTTTT.

This clonotype has at least ten counts. The rearrangement links TRBV27 to TRBJ2-1; a possible D gene is TRBD2 (7 bases). CDR3 length: 17 amino acids. CDR1 and CDR2 from the germline V gene are MNHEY and SMNVEV (reference sequence). V was shortened by 5 bases and J by 0 bases, with 17 bases between the two germline ends. The DNA for the CDR3 is TGTGCCAGCAGTCGCCCGGGGGGCGGGGGCTCCTACAATGAGCAGTTCTTC. Translation gives CASSRPGGGGSYNEQFF.

The chain couples TRBV6-1 to TRBJ2-5, with 7 bases that match TRBD1. Germline assignment: CDR1 MNHNS and CDR2 SASEGT. CDR3 length equals 11 residues. V lost 6 bases and J lost 14; bases outside the gene matches: 9. CDR3: CASRRQGHPYF. The CDR3 coding sequence is TGTGCCAGCAGGCGACAGGGTCACCCTTACTTC.

Regarding this clonotype: A read error may produce the germline difference seen at one junction end. The rearrangement uses TRBV5-1 and TRBJ2-7; D is uncertain. The CDR3 sequence is 11 residues long. Germline-derived CDR1 and CDR2 are SGHRS and YFSETQ. The CDR3: CASSREREQHF. Written as DNA, the CDR3 is TGCGCCAGCAGCCGAGAACGCGAGCAGCACTTC.

This clonotype occurred a few times. The gene calls are TRBV20-1 and TRBJ2-1, with TRBD2 as a possible D gene (6 bases). Germline V gene data show CDR1 as DFQATT and CDR2 as SNEGSKA (reference sequence). V shed 4 bases and J shed 12 bases, with 22 bases lying between them. The CDR3 sequence is 14 residues long. CDR3: CSAIGGTFNVGQFF. Written as DNA, the CDR3 is TGCAGTGCTATAGGCGGGACTTTCAATGTTGGGCAGTTCTTC.

The chain recombines TRBV27 with TRBJ2-7; maybe TRBD1 (5 bases). Germline CDR1 reads MNHEY; CDR2 reads SMNVEV (reference sequence). Trimming cost V 6 bases and J 0 bases, with 9 bases left between them. This CDR3 comprises 13 residues. CDR3 sequence: CASRSTVSYEQYF. The CDR3 nucleotides are TGTGCCAGCAGGTCGACAGTCTCCTACGAGCAGTACTTC.

There are many counts of this clonotype. This chain connects TRBV12-3 or TRBV12-4 to TRBJ2-7; D is tentatively TRBD1 or TRBD2 (5 bases each). The V and J ends lost 5 bases and 2 bases respectively, with 13 bases between them. The CDR3 runs 14 residues. In DNA form, the CDR3 reads TGTGCCAGCAGTCTCCACCGGGACGCCTACGAGCAGTACTTC. Translation: CASSLHRDAYEQYF.

The chain carries TRBV7-2 and TRBJ2-7; the D gene could be TRBD1 or TRBD2 (5 bases each). The CDR3 extends over 15 amino acids. Deletions cut 5 bases from V and 0 bases from J, with 14 bases between. CDR1 and CDR2 (germline): SGHTA, FQGNSA. The CDR3 loop is CASSPVGESSYEQYF. The CDR3, as DNA: TGTGCCAGCAGCCCCGTGGGGGAAAGCTCCTACGAGCAGTACTTC.

This chain joins TRBV7-9 and TRBJ2-3; unclear D gene. The V end lost 10 bases, the J end lost 0 bases, and 17 bases lay between the germline ends. Germline V gene sequence: CDR1 SEHNR, CDR2 FQNEAQ (reference sequence). The length of the CDR3 is 15 residues. This CDR3 is CATPIVSRSTDTQYF. The CDR3 bases are TGTGCCACCCCCATCGTGAGCCGGAGCACAGATACGCAGTATTTT.

This chain uses TRBV27 with TRBJ2-2; D is tentatively TRBD1 or TRBD2 (5 bases each). Trimming pared 4 bases from V and 2 bases from J, leaving 20 bases between. The CDR3 runs to 18 residues. CDR1 MNHEY and CDR2 SMNVEV come from the germline V gene (reference sequence). In DNA form, the CDR3 reads TGTGCCAGCAGTTGGGCCGGGACCCTTAAGGGCAACACCGGGGAGCTGTTTTTT. Translating gives CASSWAGTLKGNTGELFF.

The chain links TRBV7-8 to TRBJ1-2, with D maybe TRBD1 (5 bases). CDR3 length equals 15 residues. Trimming left V 4 bases short and J 8 bases short, with 20 bases between. Germline CDR1 SGHVS, CDR2 FQNEAQ. CDR3 in amino acids: CASSSESGTFLGYTF. DNA for the CDR3: TGTGCCAGCAGCTCAGAATCAGGGACCTTCTTGGGCTACACCTTC.

The genes are TRBV29-1 and TRBJ2-3, with D possibly being TRBD1 or TRBD2 (5 bases each). Between the trimmed V and J ends, which lost 7 bases and 0 bases, there was a span of 14 bases. The CDR3 sequence is 14 residues long. Germline CDR1 SQVTM, CDR2 ANQGSEA. CDR3 residues: CSAGAVTSTDTQYF. CDR3 nucleotides: TGCAGCGCCGGGGCAGTCACTAGCACAGATACGCAGTATTTT.

At least ten counts were recorded for this clonotype. The chain is built from TRBV29-1 and TRBJ1-5; a weak D match, TRBD1 (5 bases). Trimming removed 7 bases from V and 7 bases from J, with 20 bases in between. CDR3 length equals 14 residues. CDR1 is SQVTM, CDR2 ANQGSEA, per germline. The CDR3 reads CSAQDTDPGQPQHF. Here the CDR3 DNA reads TGCAGCGCTCAGGACACGGACCCTGGGCAGCCCCAGCATTTT.

The table lists this clonotype with a few counts. The chain recombines TRBV20-1 with TRBJ1-1; 7 nucleotides agree with TRBD1. Trimming removed 6 bases from V and 7 bases from J; junction bases left unmatched: 14. The length of the CDR3 is 14 residues. In germline, CDR1 is DFQATT, CDR2 SNEGSKA (reference sequence). The DNA for the CDR3 is TGCAGTGCGGGGGTGACAGGGCCTATCGGTGAAGCTTTCTTT. Its protein product is CSAGVTGPIGEAFF.

This CDR3 reads CASSLGGLAGLDTQYF. The CDR3 coding sequence is TGTGCCAGCAGCTTAGGGGGACTAGCGGGACTAGATACGCAGTATTTT. This chain uses TRBV7-2 with TRBJ2-3; 13 bases agree with TRBD2. CDR1 is SGHTA, CDR2 FQGNSA, per germline. Losses at the gene ends were 1 base for V and 5 bases for J; bases not matched to a gene: 3. CDR3 length: 16 residues.

This clonotype was observed many times. This chain uses TRBV6-2 or TRBV6-3 with TRBJ2-2; D gene unclear. The germline gives CDR1 MNHEY, CDR2 SVGEGT. Trimming left V 6 bases short and J 3 bases short, with 8 bases between. The CDR3 consists of 13 residues. The CDR3 reads CASRIIDTGELFF. CDR3 sequence (DNA): TGTGCCAGCAGAATAATTGACACCGGGGAGCTGTTTTTT.

On this clonotype: The junction departs from germline at one end; a sequencing error may be responsible. V and J are TRBV12-3 or TRBV12-4 and TRBJ2-7, with no clear D. CDR3 length: 12 residues. The CDR3 sequence is CASSPQSRTPDF. The CDR3 region has the DNA TGTGCCAGCAGTCCCCAATCCCGGACGCCGGACTTC.

This clonotype was counted between two and nine times. This chain joins TRBV1 and TRBJ2-2; TRBD2, the table's D call, was not compared with the DNA. TRBV1 is termed a pseudogene. CDR3 length: 16 amino acids. In DNA form, the CDR3 reads TGCACCAGCAGCTTTAGCGGGCCAGCGAACACCGGGGAGCTGTTTTTT. Amino acids: CTSSFSGPANTGELFF.

This clonotype came up many times. The J gene is TRBJ1-3, the V gene TRBV20-1; D not certain. Germline V gives CDR1 DFQATT, CDR2 SNEGSKA (reference sequence). The CDR3 loop spans 13 amino acids. Trimming pared 3 bases from V and 1 base from J, leaving 7 bases between. CDR3 loop: CSARVGSGNTIYF. In nucleotides, the CDR3 is TGCAGTGCTAGGGTGGGGTCTGGAAACACCATATATTTT.

This clonotype was picked up many times. The chain is built from TRBV18 and TRBJ2-2, with D perhaps TRBD2 (5 bases). The germline CDR1 and CDR2 sequences are KGHSH and LQKENI. The CDR3 runs to 16 residues. The germline V and J ends were trimmed by 4 bases and 0 bases, with 12 bases remaining between them. The CDR3 sequence is CASSLLARANTGELFF. In nucleotides, the CDR3 is TGTGCCAGCTCACTCTTGGCGCGGGCGAACACCGGGGAGCTGTTTTTT.

This clonotype has at least ten counts. The genes are TRBV21-1 and TRBJ1-5; TRBD1 is the table's D call, not checked against the DNA. TRBV21-1 is a documented pseudogene. The CDR3 is 17 amino acids. The CDR3 bases are TGTGCCAGCAGCAGACGGACAGGGGGCGGAAGCAATCAGCCCCAGCATTTT. Its protein product is CASSRRTGGGSNQPQHF.

V and J are TRBV27 and TRBJ2-5; a weak D match, TRBD2 (5 bases). This CDR3 is 15 amino acids long. The germline V and J ends were trimmed by 6 bases and 0 bases, with 14 bases remaining between them. Germline CDR1 and CDR2: MNHEY and SMNVEV (reference sequence). CDR3 loop: CASRSVRLNQETQYF. CDR3 nucleotides: TGTGCCAGCAGAAGCGTCCGACTAAACCAAGAGACCCAGTACTTC.

This clonotype has ten or more counts. The chain links TRBV5-1 to TRBJ1-1; 7 positions match TRBD1. The CDR3 contains 14 residues. Germline V gene data show CDR1 as SGHRS and CDR2 as YFSETQ. V lost 4 bases and J lost 5; bases outside the gene matches: 8. In nucleotides, the CDR3 is TGCGCCAGCAGCCCAGGGACAGTGAGAACTGAAGCTTTCTTT. Translated, it gives CASSPGTVRTEAFF.